Listed below are T cell receptor beta chains from one sample, sequenced in a study of cytomegalovirus exposure and HLA in healthy donors. Clones were sequenced by immunoSEQ multiplex PCR, and TCRdb holds only the in-frame ones, with some missing. The sample records about 190,000 clones, just under 75% being singletons. Sequencing input: PBMCs. The source of these receptors is a woman in her twenties or thirties in good health and CMV-seropositive. CDR3s include the opening cysteine and the closing phenylalanine or tryptophan. D genes are given only for firm matches. A clone size is listed for some rows: how often the clone was seen (once, few, many), or a class if it is expanded.

TRBD1 | TRBJ2-2 | TRBV27 | . | TGTGCCAGCAGTCCACTTGACAGGGGAAACACCGGGGAGCTGTTTTTT | CASSPLDRGNTGELFF
TRBD2 | TRBJ2-5 | TRBV5-1 | . | TGCGCCAGCAGCGGAACTAGCGGGGCTGAGACCCAGTACTTC | CASSGTSGAETQYF
. | TRBJ2-5 | TRBV20-1 | . | TGCAGTGCTTGGAGGGGAGAGACCCAGTACTTC | CSAWRGETQYF
. | TRBJ2-1 | TRBV10-1 | . | TGCGCCAGCAGTGAGGGCGGGGACCATCAGTTCTTC | CASSEGGDHQFF
. | TRBJ1-3 | TRBV19 | few | TGTGCCAGTAGTATAGGCAGGGTGACCTCTGGAAACACCATATATTTT | CASSIGRVTSGNTIYF
. | TRBJ1-1 | TRBV7-7 | . | TGTGCCAGCAGCCCGCTCCGGGGGGACGCTGAAGCTTTCTTT | CASSPLRGDAEAFF
TRBD2 | TRBJ2-3 | TRBV7-2 | . | TGTGCCAGCAGCCCCAGCGGGAGCCCCGCGGCGACGCAGTATTTT | CASSPSGSPAATQYF
. | TRBJ2-7 | TRBV6-4 | . | TGTGCCAGCAGTGACGGCAGGGTATACGAGCAGTACTTC | CASSDGRVYEQYF
. | TRBJ2-2 | TRBV28 | . | TGTGCCAGCAGGTTTAGGACAGTCAACACCGGGGAGCTGTTTTTT | CASRFRTVNTGELFF
. | TRBJ2-5 | TRBV1 | . | TGCACCAGCCGGGGGGGTCAAGAGACCCAGTACTTC | CTSRGGQETQYF
TRBD2 | TRBJ2-1 | TRBV27 | . | TGTGCCAGCAAGGGGACTAGCCTTGAGCAGTTCTTC | CASKGTSLEQFF
TRBD2 | TRBJ2-7 | TRBV2 | . | TGTGCCGGCGTAGCGGGAGGTGACGAGCAGTACTTC | CAGVAGGDEQYF
TRBD1 | TRBJ1-1 | TRBV6-6 | . | TGTGCCAGCAGTTGGGGACAGTTGAACACTGAAGCTTTCTTT | CASSWGQLNTEAFF
. | TRBJ1-1 | TRBV5-8 | once | TGTGCCAGCAGCTTGGGTGACAGTGTTTCAATGAACACTGAAGCTTTCTTT | CASSLGDSVSMNTEAFF
. | TRBJ1-1 | TRBV10-3 | . | TGTGCCATCAATAGCCCGACCAGACGAGAGAACACTGAAGCTTTCTTT | CAINSPTRRENTEAFF
. | TRBJ1-4 | TRBV9 | few | TGTGCCAGCAGCGTAGACAGTAATGAAAAACTGTTTTTT | CASSVDSNEKLFF
. | TRBJ2-5 | TRBV28 | . | TGTGCCAGCAGCCCCTCGGACATTCAAGAGACCCAGTACTTC | CASSPSDIQETQYF